The T cell receptor (beta chain) under discussion was sequenced for a study of blood T cell repertoires in COVID-19. Study information: Samples came from the United States, Italy and Spain, spanning acute and convalescent COVID-19. PBMCs, B-cell-depleted T cells, or T cells provided the cDNA or gDNA that made up the material.

Original processing notes: Estimation of nucleated cell counts relied on the amplification of reference gene primers. The table came from immunoSEQ multiplex PCR; TCRdb's copy has only in-frame clones and leaves some out. D and trimming come from the DNA, and the V and J calls and clone size come from that table. Here the sample spans over 150,000 clones, less than 85% being singletons. The receptor was derived from a woman aged 80 or over with active or convalescent COVID-19. The material sequenced was peripheral blood.

CDR3 sequence (DNA): TGTGCCAGCATTGAGCCCGGTGGTTATCAGCCCCAGCATTTT. Its translation: CASIEPGGYQPQHF. This rearrangement joins TRBV28 to TRBJ1-5, with unresolved D. The V and J ends lost 7 bases and 5 bases respectively, with 15 bases between them. The CDR3 totals 14 residues. The V gene's germline CDR1 is MDHEN and CDR2 SYDVKM.